Reported below is one TCR beta chain. Its antigen is not identified. Researchers used genomic DNA as the template to profile TCR beta VDJ and CDR3. TCRdb reanalysed the reads using MiXCR and keeps one entry per CDR3 protein. The sample records roughly 170,000 distinct CDR3 sequences, about three fifths being singletons. The data belong to a study of CD8+CD57+ T cells in acquired aplastic anemia. Overall study context: Sorting CD4+ and CD8+ cells gave DNA averaging approximately 3 ug. There were 10 million to 14 million reads, on average, for CD4+ cells from healthy donors. Regarding the study as a whole: Around 30 sequences, all CD8+ CDR3, were shared between patients and controls. Patient and control CD8+ Simpson's diversity was not significantly different.

The specimen was sorted CD4+, CD8+, or CD8+CD57+ T cells (not recorded which) from PBMCs. The TCR sequence derives from a human donor in good health.

CDR3 DNA sequence: TGCGCCACCCGACAGGGAGCAGGGCCCCAGCATTTT. Its protein product is CATRQGAGPQHF. This chain joins TRBV10-2 and TRBJ1-5; 7 bases are shared with TRBD1. Germline CDR1 WSHSY, CDR2 SAAADI. CDR3 length equals 12 residues. V lost 10 bases and J lost 9; bases outside the gene matches: 9.